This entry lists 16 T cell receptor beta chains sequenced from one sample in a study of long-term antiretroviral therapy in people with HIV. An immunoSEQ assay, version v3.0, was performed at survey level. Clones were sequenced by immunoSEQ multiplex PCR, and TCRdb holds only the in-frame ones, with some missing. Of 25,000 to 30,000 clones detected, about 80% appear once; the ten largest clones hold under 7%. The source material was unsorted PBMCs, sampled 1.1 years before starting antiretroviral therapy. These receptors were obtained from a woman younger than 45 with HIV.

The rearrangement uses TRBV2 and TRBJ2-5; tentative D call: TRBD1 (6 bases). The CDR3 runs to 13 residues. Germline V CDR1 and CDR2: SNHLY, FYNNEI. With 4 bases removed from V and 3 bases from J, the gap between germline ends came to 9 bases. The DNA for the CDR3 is TGTGCCAGCAGTGTGGGGGCCAAAGAGACCCAGTACTTC. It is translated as CASSVGAKETQYF. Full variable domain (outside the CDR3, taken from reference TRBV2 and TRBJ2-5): EPEVTQTPSHQVTQMGQEVILRCVPISNHLYFYWYRQILGQKVEFLVSFYNNEISEKSEIFDDQFSVERPDGSNFTLKIRSTKLEDSAMYFCASSVGAKETQYFGPGTRLLVL.

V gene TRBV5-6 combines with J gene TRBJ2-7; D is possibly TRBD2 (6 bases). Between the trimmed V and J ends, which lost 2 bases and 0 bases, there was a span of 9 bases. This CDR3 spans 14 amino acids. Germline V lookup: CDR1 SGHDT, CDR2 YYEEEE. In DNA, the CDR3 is TGTGCCAGCAGCTTTACAGCGGGCTCCTACGAGCAGTACTTC. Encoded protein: CASSFTAGSYEQYF.

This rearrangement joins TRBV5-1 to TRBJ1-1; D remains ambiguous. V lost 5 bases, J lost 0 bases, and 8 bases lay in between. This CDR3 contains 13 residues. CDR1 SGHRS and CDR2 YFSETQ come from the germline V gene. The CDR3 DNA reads TGCGCCAGCAGACTTGGCATGAACACTGAAGCTTTCTTT. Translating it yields CASRLGMNTEAFF.

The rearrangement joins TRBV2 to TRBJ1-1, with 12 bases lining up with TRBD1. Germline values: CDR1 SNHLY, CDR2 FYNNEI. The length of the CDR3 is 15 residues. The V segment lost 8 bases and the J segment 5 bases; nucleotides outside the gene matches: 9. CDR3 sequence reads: CASLGTGGIVTEAFF. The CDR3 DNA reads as TGTGCCAGCTTGGGGACAGGGGGCATTGTTACTGAAGCTTTCTTT.

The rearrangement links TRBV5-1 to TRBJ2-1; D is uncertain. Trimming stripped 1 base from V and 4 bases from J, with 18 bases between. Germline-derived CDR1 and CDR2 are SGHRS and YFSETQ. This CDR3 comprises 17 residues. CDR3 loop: CASSLLAGPASYNEQFF. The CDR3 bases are TGCGCCAGCAGCTTGTTAGCCGGTCCGGCCAGTTACAATGAGCAGTTCTTC. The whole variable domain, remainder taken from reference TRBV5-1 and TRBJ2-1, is KAGVTQTPRYLIKTRGQQVTLSCSPISGHRSVSWYQQTPGQGLQFLFEYFSETQRNKGNFPGRFSGRQFSNSRSEMNVSTLELGDSALYLCASSLLAGPASYNEQFFGPGTRLTVL.

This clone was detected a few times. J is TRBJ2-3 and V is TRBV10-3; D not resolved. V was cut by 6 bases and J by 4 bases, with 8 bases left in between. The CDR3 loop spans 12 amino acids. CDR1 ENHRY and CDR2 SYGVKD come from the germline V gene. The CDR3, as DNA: TGTGCCATCAGCCATAATTCAGATACGCAGTATTTT. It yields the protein CAISHNSDTQYF.

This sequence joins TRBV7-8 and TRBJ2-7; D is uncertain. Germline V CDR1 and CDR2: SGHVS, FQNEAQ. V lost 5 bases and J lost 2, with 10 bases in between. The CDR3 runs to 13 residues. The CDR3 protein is CASSLVGPYEQYV. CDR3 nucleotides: TGTGCCAGCAGCCTAGTCGGTCCCTACGAGCAGTACGTC.

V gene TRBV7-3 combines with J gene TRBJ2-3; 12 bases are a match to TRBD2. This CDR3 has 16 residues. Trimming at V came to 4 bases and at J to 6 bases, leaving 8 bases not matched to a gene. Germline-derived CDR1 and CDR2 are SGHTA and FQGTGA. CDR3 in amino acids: CASSSSSGGASDTQYF. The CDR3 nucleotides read TGTGCCAGCAGCTCATCTAGCGGGGGGGCCAGCGATACGCAGTATTTT.

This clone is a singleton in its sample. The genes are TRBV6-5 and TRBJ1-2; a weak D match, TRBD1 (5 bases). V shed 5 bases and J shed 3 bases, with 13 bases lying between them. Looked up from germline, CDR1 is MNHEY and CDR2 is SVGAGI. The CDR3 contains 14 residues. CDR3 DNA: TGTGCCAGCAGTGTGGGGGGGAGGGACTATGGCTACACCTTC. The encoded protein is CASSVGGRDYGYTF.

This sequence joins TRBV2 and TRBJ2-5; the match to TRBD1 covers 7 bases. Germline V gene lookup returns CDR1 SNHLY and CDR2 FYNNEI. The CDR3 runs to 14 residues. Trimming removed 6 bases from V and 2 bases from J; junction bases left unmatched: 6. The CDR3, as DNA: TGTGCCAGCAGCGGGGACAGATTTCAAGAGACCCAGTACTTC. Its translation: CASSGDRFQETQYF.

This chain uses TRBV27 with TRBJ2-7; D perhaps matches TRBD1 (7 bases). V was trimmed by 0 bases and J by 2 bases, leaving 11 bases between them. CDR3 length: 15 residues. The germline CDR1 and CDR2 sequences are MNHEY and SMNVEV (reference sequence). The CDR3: CASSLSARGAYEQYF. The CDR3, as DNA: TGTGCCAGCAGTTTATCCGCCAGGGGGGCCTACGAGCAGTACTTC.

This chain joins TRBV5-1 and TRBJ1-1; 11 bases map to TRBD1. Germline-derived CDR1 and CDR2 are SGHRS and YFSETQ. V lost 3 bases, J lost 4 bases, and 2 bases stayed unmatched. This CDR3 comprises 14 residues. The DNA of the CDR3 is TGCGCCAGCAGCTGGACAGGGGGCGTCACTGAAGCTTTCTTT. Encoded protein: CASSWTGGVTEAFF.

CDR3 DNA sequence: TGTGCCAGCAGTTCAAAAGGGACAGGGGGTCAGCCCCAGCATTTT. It translates to CASSSKGTGGQPQHF. The chain has TRBV6-1 and TRBJ1-5; 11 bases align to TRBD1. Germline values: CDR1 MNHNS, CDR2 SASEGT. The CDR3 loop spans 15 amino acids. J lost 6 bases, V lost 5 bases, and 6 bases had no gene match.

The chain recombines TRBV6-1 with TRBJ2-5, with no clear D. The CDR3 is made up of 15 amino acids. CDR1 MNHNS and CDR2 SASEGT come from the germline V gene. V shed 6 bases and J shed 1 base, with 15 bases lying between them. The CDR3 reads CASRYDRVPQETQYF. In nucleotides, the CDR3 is TGTGCCAGCAGGTATGACCGGGTCCCCCAAGAGACCCAGTACTTC.

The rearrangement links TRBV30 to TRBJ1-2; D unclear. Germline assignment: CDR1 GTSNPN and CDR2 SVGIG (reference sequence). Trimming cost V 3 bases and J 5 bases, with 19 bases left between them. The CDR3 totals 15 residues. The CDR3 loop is CAWSPFGGISYGYTF. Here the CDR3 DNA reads TGTGCCTGGAGCCCATTTGGTGGGATAAGTTATGGCTACACCTTC.

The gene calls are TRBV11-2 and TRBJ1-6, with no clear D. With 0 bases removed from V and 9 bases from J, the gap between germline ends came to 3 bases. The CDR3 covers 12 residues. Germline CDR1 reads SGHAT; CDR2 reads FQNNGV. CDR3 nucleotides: TGTGCCAGCAGCTTAGAAGTTTCACCCCTCCACTTT. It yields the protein CASSLEVSPLHF.